This T cell receptor (beta chain) was obtained from a study of shared clonotypes between healthy human individuals. Naivety among CD8 cells was defined by CD45RO negativity and positive CCR7 selection, thereby excluding terminally differentiated effector memory CD45RA+ cells. Trimming cost V 5 bases and J 10 bases; bases outside gene matches: 6. CDR1 MNHEY and CDR2 SMNVEV come from the germline V gene (reference sequence). There are 13 residues in the CDR3. Only in-frame clones appear in the TCRdb table, and some are missing; sequencing was by immunoSEQ multiplex PCR. The sample consists of hundreds of thousands of clones, approximately 96% of them appearing once. This clone was observed a few times.

Sequencing was performed on naive CD8+ T cells sorted from blood. The receptor was isolated from a woman in her twenties or thirties in good health. The rearrangement links TRBV27 to TRBJ1-4, with 8 bases identical to TRBD1. CDR3: CASSPQGVGKLFF. DNA for the CDR3: TGTGCCAGCAGTCCACAGGGGGTGGGAAAACTGTTTTTT.